The 32 T cell receptor beta chains listed next were all sequenced from one sample in a study of cytomegalovirus exposure and HLA in healthy donors. PCR was performed using 60 Vbeta and 13 Jbeta primers. Only in-frame clones appear in the TCRdb table, and some are missing; sequencing was by immunoSEQ multiplex PCR. The table lists over 150,000 clones, under 80% of them singletons. The sample was PBMCs. The receptors stem from a woman aged 50 to 60 in good health and CMV-seropositive.

The chain uses TRBV6-1 and TRBJ2-5, with 8 bases matching TRBD1. The germline V gene has CDR1 MNHNS and CDR2 SASEGT. The CDR3 is 13 amino acids. With 7 bases clipped from V and 5 bases from J, the junction kept 6 bases outside the gene matches. The CDR3 is CASKGRGLETQYF. The DNA of the CDR3 is TGTGCCAGCAAGGGCAGGGGGCTGGAGACCCAGTACTTC.

The V and J genes are TRBV5-1 and TRBJ1-1; 7 bases are shared with TRBD1. Per germline, CDR1 SGHRS and CDR2 YFSETQ. With V trimmed by 1 base and J by 1 base, 7 bases remained unmatched. The CDR3 consists of 16 residues. The CDR3 DNA is TGCGCCAGCAGCTTGACAGGGGTAAGGGGGAACACTGAAGCTTTCTTT. Translated: CASSLTGVRGNTEAFF.

The V gene is TRBV19, the J gene TRBJ2-2; 11 nucleotides align to TRBD2. The V gene end was trimmed by 8 bases and the J gene end by 3 bases; junction bases not matched to a gene: 5. The CDR3 extends over 15 amino acids. CDR1 LNHDA and CDR2 SQIVND come from the germline V gene (reference sequence). CDR3 sequence: CASRLAGRYTGELFF. In DNA, the CDR3 is TGTGCCAGTCGACTAGCGGGGAGATACACCGGGGAGCTGTTTTTT.

V gene TRBV10-1 combines with J gene TRBJ1-4; 11 positions match TRBD1. Germline V lookup: CDR1 WNHNN, CDR2 SYGVQD (reference sequence). The V gene end was trimmed by 6 bases and the J gene end by 10 bases; junction bases not matched to a gene: 1. The length of the CDR3 is 12 residues. This CDR3 reads CASSGTGGKLFF. The CDR3 DNA follows: TGCGCCAGCAGCGGGACAGGGGGAAAACTGTTTTTT.

The sample holds a few counts of this clone. The rearrangement links TRBV6-5 to TRBJ2-2; D possibly corresponds to TRBD1 (6 bases). Germline lookup yields CDR1 MNHEY and CDR2 SVGAGI. The V end lost 6 bases, the J end lost 5 bases, and 10 bases lay between the germline ends. CDR3 size: 13 residues. CDR3 sequence reads: CASRGTSTGELFF. In DNA form, the CDR3 reads TGTGCCAGCAGGGGGACATCGACCGGGGAGCTGTTTTTT.

As concerns this clone: At the DNA level, this CDR3 is encoded by other sequences in the same sample as well. V and J are TRBV4-2 and TRBJ1-4; TRBD1 agrees at 7 bases. Trimming at V came to 5 bases and at J to 3 bases, leaving 12 bases not matched to a gene. The CDR3 totals 17 residues. CDR1 and CDR2 from the germline V gene are LGHNA and YNFKEQ. The CDR3 reads CASSVRATGAANEKLFF. The CDR3 DNA sequence: TGTGCCAGCAGCGTCCGTGCCACAGGGGCTGCTAATGAAAAACTGTTTTTT.

This chain links TRBV10-3 with TRBJ2-7; TRBD1 is a possible D gene (6 bases). Germline assignment: CDR1 ENHRY and CDR2 SYGVKD. V was clipped by 6 bases and J by 1 base, with 13 bases between them. This CDR3 is 14 amino acids long. The CDR3, as DNA: TGTGCCATCAGACCCGGGACATCGTCCTACGAGCAGTACTTC. This encodes CAIRPGTSSYEQYF.

The genes are TRBV6-1 and TRBJ2-3, with 8 bases fitting TRBD2. There are 16 residues in the CDR3. Germline CDR1 is MNHNS and CDR2 is SASEGT. Germline trimming cut 2 bases from V and 2 bases from J; bases unmatched to any gene: 6. CDR3 nucleotide sequence: TGTGCCAGCAGTGAAACGGCGGGGGGCTTCACAGATACGCAGTATTTT. It is translated as CASSETAGGFTDTQYF.

The chain combines TRBV27 with TRBJ2-7, with D maybe TRBD1 (6 bases). CDR3 length: 16 residues. Trimming cost V 0 bases and J 1 base, with 13 bases left between them. Germline-derived CDR1 and CDR2 are MNHEY and SMNVEV (reference sequence). In DNA form, the CDR3 reads TGTGCCAGCAGTTTATCCCAGGGGTCGCTTTCCTACGAGCAGTACTTC. Translated: CASSLSQGSLSYEQYF.

The gene calls are TRBV10-3 and TRBJ2-7; 10 bases are a match to TRBD1. The CDR3 runs 16 residues. CDR1 is ENHRY and CDR2 is SYGVKD in the germline V gene. Trimming at V came to 7 bases and at J to 2 bases, leaving 11 bases not matched to a gene. The CDR3 region has the DNA TGTGCCATCACAGGGAGACAGGGGGCGATAGCCTACGAGCAGTACTTC. Translating gives CAITGRQGAIAYEQYF.

The rearrangement joins TRBV5-1 to TRBJ1-1; D unresolved. With 4 bases removed from V and 0 bases from J, the gap between germline ends came to 10 bases. Germline V gives CDR1 SGHRS, CDR2 YFSETQ. This CDR3 is 14 amino acids long. Written as DNA, the CDR3 is TGCGCCAGCAGCCCCAGTGTAATGAACACTGAAGCTTTCTTT. The encoded protein is CASSPSVMNTEAFF.

The chain recombines TRBV5-6 with TRBJ2-1; D may be TRBD1 (6 bases). The CDR3 contains 16 residues. Trimming took off 3 bases at V and 1 base at J, with 14 bases between the two ends. Germline CDR1 SGHDT, CDR2 YYEEEE. The CDR3 DNA reads TGTGCCAGCAGCTCCGGTCTGGGGGCATCCTACAATGAGCAGTTCTTC. It codes for CASSSGLGASYNEQFF.

This clone was counted a single time. This sequence joins TRBV9 and TRBJ2-3, with 10 positions matching TRBD1. Germline CDR1 and CDR2: SGDLS and YYNGEE. This CDR3 contains 15 residues. Losses at the gene ends were 4 bases for V and 5 bases for J; bases not matched to a gene: 7. The CDR3: CASSLLTGGVDTQYF. CDR3 in DNA: TGTGCCAGCAGCCTCCTGACAGGGGGCGTAGATACGCAGTATTTT.

The genes are TRBV14 and TRBJ1-1; 7 bases fit TRBD1. The CDR3 consists of 13 residues. Germline CDR1 and CDR2: SGHDN and FVKESK. Trimming at V came to 4 bases and at J to 6 bases, leaving 5 bases not matched to a gene. CDR3 sequence: CASSRTGVAEAFF. The CDR3 region has the DNA TGTGCCAGCAGCCGCACAGGGGTCGCTGAAGCTTTCTTT.

The chain has TRBV25-1 and TRBJ1-5; TRBD1 aligns across 8 bases. Looked up from germline, CDR1 is MGHDK and CDR2 is SYGVNS. The CDR3 runs 15 residues. J lost 3 bases, V lost 6 bases, and 7 bases had no gene match. CDR3 DNA: TGTGCCAGCAGCCCGGGGACAGGCCCCAATCAGCCCCAGCATTTT. As protein: CASSPGTGPNQPQHF.

This chain uses TRBV4-2 with TRBJ1-6; possibly TRBD1 for D (6 bases). The germline V gene encodes CDR1 LGHNA and CDR2 YNFKEQ. CDR3 length: 16 residues. The V end was cut by 0 bases, the J end by 7 bases, with 13 bases between. The CDR3 DNA is TGTGCCAGCAGCCAAGATCACCAGGGGCAAAATTCACCCCTCCACTTT. This sequence encodes CASSQDHQGQNSPLHF.

This chain joins TRBV19 and TRBJ1-2; TRBD1 is a possible D gene (6 bases). V was trimmed by 1 base and J by 4 bases, leaving 7 bases between them. The CDR3 is 13 residues long. Germline V lookup: CDR1 LNHDA, CDR2 SQIVND (reference sequence). CDR3 sequence: CASSIGRGYGYTF. The CDR3 nucleotides are TGTGCCAGTAGTATAGGCAGGGGCTATGGCTACACCTTC.

Of note for this clone: Sequence at one end of the junction differs from germline and may be a read error. V usage is TRBV7-7 and J usage is TRBJ2-7; D call uncertain. This CDR3 is 13 amino acids long. CDR1 is SSHAT and CDR2 is FNYEAQ in the germline V gene (reference sequence). The DNA of the CDR3 is TGTGCTAGCAGCTTAGGTGTCACCTACGAGCAGTACTTC. Its protein is CASSLGVTYEQYF.

The chain has TRBV11-3 and TRBJ2-1, with D perhaps matching TRBD1 (6 bases). The CDR3 extends over 13 amino acids. Germline CDR1 and CDR2: SGHNT and YENEEA. V dropped 8 bases and J dropped 5 bases, with 13 bases sitting between them. This CDR3 reads CASGASGDNEQFF. The DNA of the CDR3 is TGTGCCAGCGGGGCCTCAGGGGACAATGAGCAGTTCTTC.

This clone was recorded only once. The gene calls are TRBV5-5 and TRBJ1-5; 9 nucleotides agree with TRBD1. The length of the CDR3 is 15 residues. Germline V gene lookup returns CDR1 SGHKS and CDR2 YYEKEE (reference sequence). Trimming cost V 4 bases and J 6 bases; bases outside gene matches: 8. The CDR3 nucleotides are TGTGCCAGCAGCAAGGGACAGGGAGTAGGTCAGCCCCAGCATTTT. The encoded protein is CASSKGQGVGQPQHF.

The genes are TRBV19 and TRBJ2-1; 8 bases fit TRBD2. The germline CDR1 and CDR2 sequences are LNHDA and SQIVND (reference sequence). Unmatched junction bases numbered 8, after V lost 3 bases and J lost 10 bases. The CDR3 contains 14 residues. In nucleotides, the CDR3 is TGTGCCAGTAGTATTACTACTAGCGGCGGGGAGCAGTTCTTC. Its translation: CASSITTSGGEQFF.

This clone was observed a few times. This sequence joins TRBV6-1 and TRBJ2-1; 11 nucleotides match TRBD2. This CDR3 contains 15 residues. Germline CDR1 reads MNHNS; CDR2 reads SASEGT. J gave up 6 bases and V 2 bases, and 3 bases lay outside the gene matches. In nucleotides, the CDR3 is TGTGCCAGCAGTGAATTAGCGGGGGGGTCCAATGAGCAGTTCTTC. Its translation: CASSELAGGSNEQFF.

V and J are TRBV5-4 and TRBJ2-5; 7 bases match TRBD1. The V gene end was trimmed by 2 bases and the J gene end by 3 bases; junction bases not matched to a gene: 7. This CDR3 is 15 amino acids long. From germline, CDR1 is SGHNT and CDR2 YYREEE (reference sequence). The CDR3 DNA is TGTGCCAGCAGCTTTCCATATGGACAGGAAGAGACCCAGTACTTC. Translating it yields CASSFPYGQEETQYF.

This clone was counted a single time. The CDR3 reads CASSSPALRWQFF. The CDR3 DNA reads TGTGCCAGCAGCTCGCCGGCCTTGAGGTGGCAGTTCTTC. This chain links TRBV7-2 with TRBJ2-1; unclear D gene. Germline values: CDR1 SGHTA, CDR2 FQGNSA. The V end lost 4 bases, the J end lost 12 bases, and 16 bases lay between the germline ends. The CDR3 is 13 amino acids.

The V gene is TRBV5-1, the J gene TRBJ2-7, with D perhaps TRBD1 (6 bases). Per the germline V gene, CDR1 is SGHRS and CDR2 is YFSETQ. The ends were cut back, 0 bases at V and 4 bases at J, with 14 bases in the middle. The CDR3 runs to 15 residues. The CDR3 region has the DNA TGCGCCAGCAGCTTGGCCCCACAGGGTAAATACGAGCAGTACTTC. It specifies CASSLAPQGKYEQYF.

CDR3 bases: TGTGCCAGCAGCGGGGAGAACTCTGGAAACACCATATATTTT. Its protein product is CASSGENSGNTIYF. This chain uses TRBV9 with TRBJ1-3; D not resolved. CDR3 length: 14 residues. Germline V CDR1 and CDR2: SGDLS, YYNGEE. V lost 3 bases to trimming and J lost 0 bases, with 7 bases between them. Combining the CDR3 with reference TRBV9 and TRBJ1-3 gives the whole variable domain DSGVTQTPKHLITATGQRVTLRCSPRSGDLSVYWYQQSLDQGLQFLIQYYNGEERAKGNILERFSAQQFPDLHSELNLSSLELGDSALYFCASSGENSGNTIYFGEGSWLTVV.

In DNA, the CDR3 is TGCGCCAGCAGCGGGGAAGGGACTAGCGGGGGGTCAAGGGAGCAGTACTTC. Translated, it gives CASSGEGTSGGSREQYF. V is TRBV5-1 and J is TRBJ2-7; 15 bases align to TRBD2. The V gene end was trimmed by 4 bases and the J gene end by 7 bases; junction bases not matched to a gene: 12. The CDR3 sequence is 17 residues long. CDR1 and CDR2 from the germline V gene are SGHRS and YFSETQ.

The CDR3 DNA sequence: TGTGCCAGCAGTGTGGACAAGCAGTCACCCCTCCACTTT. This encodes CASSVDKQSPLHF. This chain joins TRBV2 and TRBJ1-6; D possibly corresponds to TRBD1 (5 bases). This CDR3 is built from 13 residues. V gave up 4 bases and J gave up 10 bases, with 11 bases separating them. Germline loops: CDR1 SNHLY, CDR2 FYNNEI.

This clone is medium-sized. The CDR3 region is CASSEVTASYEQYF. CDR3 bases: TGTGCCAGCAGTGAAGTAACAGCTTCCTACGAGCAGTACTTC. The V gene is TRBV6-1, the J gene TRBJ2-7, with unresolved D. The CDR3 is made up of 14 amino acids. From germline, CDR1 is MNHNS and CDR2 SASEGT. The V and J ends lost 1 base and 1 base respectively, with 8 bases between them.

The chain links TRBV7-9 to TRBJ2-1; the D gene is possibly TRBD2 (6 bases). CDR3 length: 15 amino acids. Germline loops: CDR1 SEHNR, CDR2 FQNEAQ (reference sequence). V was trimmed by 3 bases and J by 0 bases, leaving 9 bases between them. In DNA, the CDR3 is TGTGCCAGCAGCTTTATGGGAGGCTCCTACAATGAGCAGTTCTTC. Its protein is CASSFMGGSYNEQFF.

In DNA, the CDR3 is TGTGCCAGCAGTGAGACAGGGGCCAGCAATCAGCCCCAGCATTTT. It translates to CASSETGASNQPQHF. The chain couples TRBV28 to TRBJ1-5; TRBD1 matches at 8 bases. V lost 5 bases, J lost 1 base, and 4 bases stayed unmatched. Germline V gives CDR1 MDHEN, CDR2 SYDVKM. The CDR3 length is 15 residues.

This clone appeared a single time. Within the sample, other DNA sequences also encode this same CDR3. The chain links TRBV15 to TRBJ2-2; D ambiguous. CDR1 is LNHNV, CDR2 YYDKDF, per germline (reference sequence). This CDR3 has 13 amino acids. Trimming took 8 bases from V and 0 from J, leaving 7 bases between them. The chain's CDR3 is CATYTANTGELFF. The CDR3 DNA follows: TGTGCCACCTATACAGCGAACACCGGGGAGCTGTTTTTT.